The clone carrying this T cell receptor (beta chain) came up a few times. Its antigen is not identified. This specimen belongs to a study of T cell responses to AZD1222 COVID-19 vaccine. Overall study results and limits: Among those given AZD1222, only five to seven were seropositive at baseline. Spike-specific TCR depth and breadth grew after two AZD1222 doses. The donor cohort was predominantly white British with a female majority, and clonal diversity may have been underestimated. Epitopes outside B.1.351 and B.1.1.7 mutated regions reportedly drew nearly half of spike TCRs.

Using immunoSEQ multiplex PCR, the repertoire was profiled, and TCRdb retains in-frame clones only, with some absent. The sample shows about 66,000 clones, approximately 90% of them seen only once. V lost 3 bases, J lost 5 bases, and 6 bases stayed unmatched. The length of the CDR3 is 15 residues. Germline CDR1 LNHDA, CDR2 SQIVND (reference sequence). V gene TRBV19 combines with J gene TRBJ2-1; 8 bases match TRBD2. The receptor was isolated from an adult who received the MenACWY meningococcal vaccine as a control. Sequences were derived from peripheral blood, sampled 28 days after the second dose of the MenACWY control vaccine. CDR3 protein: CASSIRRGADNEQFF. DNA of the CDR3: TGTGCCAGTAGTATTAGGCGGGGGGCCGACAATGAGCAGTTCTTC.